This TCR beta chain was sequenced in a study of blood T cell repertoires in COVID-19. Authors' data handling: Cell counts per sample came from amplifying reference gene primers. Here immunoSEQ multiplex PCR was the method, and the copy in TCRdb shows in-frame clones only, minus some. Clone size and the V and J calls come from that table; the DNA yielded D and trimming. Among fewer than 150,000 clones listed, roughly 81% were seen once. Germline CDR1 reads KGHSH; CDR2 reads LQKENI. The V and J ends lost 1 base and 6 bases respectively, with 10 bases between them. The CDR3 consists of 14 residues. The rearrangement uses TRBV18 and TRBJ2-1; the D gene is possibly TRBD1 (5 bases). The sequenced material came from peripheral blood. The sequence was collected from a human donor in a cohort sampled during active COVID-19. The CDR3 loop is CASSPRQISNEQFF. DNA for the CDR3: TGTGCCAGCTCACCACGACAGATCAGCAATGAGCAGTTCTTC.